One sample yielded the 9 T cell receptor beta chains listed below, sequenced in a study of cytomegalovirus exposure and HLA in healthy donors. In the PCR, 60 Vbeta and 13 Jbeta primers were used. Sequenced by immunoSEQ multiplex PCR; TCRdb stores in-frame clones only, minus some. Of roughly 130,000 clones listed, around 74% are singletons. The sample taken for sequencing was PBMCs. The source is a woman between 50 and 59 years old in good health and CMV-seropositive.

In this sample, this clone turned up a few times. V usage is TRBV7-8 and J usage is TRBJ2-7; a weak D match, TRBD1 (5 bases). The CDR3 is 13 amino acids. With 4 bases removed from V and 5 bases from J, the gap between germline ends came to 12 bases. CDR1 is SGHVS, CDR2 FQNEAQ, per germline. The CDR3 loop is CASSSRTQDEQYF. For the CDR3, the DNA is TGTGCCAGCAGCTCCCGGACACAAGACGAGCAGTACTTC.

The CDR3 DNA reads as TGTGCCAGTAGTATGGGGGGTGGCCTGGGCTATGGCTACACCTTC. This gives the protein CASSMGGGLGYGYTF. This chain uses TRBV19 with TRBJ1-2; D may be TRBD1 (5 bases). CDR1 LNHDA and CDR2 SQIVND come from the germline V gene (reference sequence). This CDR3 is 15 amino acids long. V lost 3 bases to trimming and J lost 4 bases, with 15 bases between them. Based on the CDR3 plus reference TRBV19 and TRBJ1-2, the full variable domain is DGGITQSPKYLFRKEGQNVTLSCEQNLNHDAMYWYRQDPGQGLRLIYYSQIVNDFQKGDIAEGYSVSREKKESFPLTVTSAQKNPTAFYLCASSMGGGLGYGYTFGSGTRLTVV.

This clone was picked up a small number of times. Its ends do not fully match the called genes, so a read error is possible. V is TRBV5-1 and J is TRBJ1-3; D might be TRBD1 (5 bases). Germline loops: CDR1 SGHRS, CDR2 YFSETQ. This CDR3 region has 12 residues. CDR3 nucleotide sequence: TGCGCTAGCAGGGCCTCTGGAAACACCATATATTTT. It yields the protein CASRASGNTIYF.

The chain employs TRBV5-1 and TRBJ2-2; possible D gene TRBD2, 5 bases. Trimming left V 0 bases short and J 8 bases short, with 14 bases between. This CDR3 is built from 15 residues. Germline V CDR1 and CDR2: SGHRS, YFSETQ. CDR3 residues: CASSLGLQSGGELFF. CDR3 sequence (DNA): TGCGCCAGCAGCTTGGGTCTCCAGTCGGGAGGGGAGCTGTTTTTT.

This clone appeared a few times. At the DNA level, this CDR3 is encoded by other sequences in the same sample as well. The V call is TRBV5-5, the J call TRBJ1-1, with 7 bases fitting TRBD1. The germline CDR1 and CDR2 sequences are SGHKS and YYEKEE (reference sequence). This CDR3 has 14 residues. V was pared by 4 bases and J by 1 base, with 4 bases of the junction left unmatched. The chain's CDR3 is CASSLGTANTEAFF. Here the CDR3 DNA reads TGTGCCAGCAGCCTAGGGACAGCGAACACTGAAGCTTTCTTT.

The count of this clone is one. The CDR3 DNA is TGCGCCAGCAGCCAAGGATCGGCCGTCACGGGAACAGAGACCCAGTACTTC. Encoded protein: CASSQGSAVTGTETQYF. V and J are TRBV4-1 and TRBJ2-5; a weak D match, TRBD2 (5 bases). V was cut by 1 base and J by 4 bases, with 19 bases left in between. Germline V gene data show CDR1 as MGHRA and CDR2 as YSYEKL. This CDR3 region has 17 residues.

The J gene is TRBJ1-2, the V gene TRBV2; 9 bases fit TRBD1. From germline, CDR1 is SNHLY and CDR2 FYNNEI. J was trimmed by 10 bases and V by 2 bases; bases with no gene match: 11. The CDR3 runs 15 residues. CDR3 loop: CASSEWGDRAKDYTF. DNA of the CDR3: TGTGCCAGCAGTGAATGGGGGGACAGGGCTAAGGACTACACCTTC.

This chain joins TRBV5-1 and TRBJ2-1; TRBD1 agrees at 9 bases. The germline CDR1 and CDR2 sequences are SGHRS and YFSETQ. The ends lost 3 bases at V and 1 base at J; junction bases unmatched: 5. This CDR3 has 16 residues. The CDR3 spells CASSSPDRGSYNEQFF. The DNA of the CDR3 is TGCGCCAGCAGCTCTCCGGACAGGGGTTCCTACAATGAGCAGTTCTTC.

This chain's CDR3 is CASSYGVSYNEQFF. Written as DNA, the CDR3 is TGTGCCAGCAGCTACGGGGTTTCCTACAATGAGCAGTTCTTC. The chain carries TRBV6-1 and TRBJ2-1; maybe TRBD2 (5 bases). Trimming stripped 6 bases from V and 1 base from J, with 10 bases between. Looked up from germline, CDR1 is MNHNS and CDR2 is SASEGT. The CDR3 totals 14 residues.